These T cell receptor beta chains were read from a single sample in a study of regulatory T cells in long-lasting Graves disease. TCRdb processed the multiplex PCR reads anew with MiXCR; each CDR3 protein has one entry. The profile covers about 540,000 distinct CDR3 sequences, with roughly 12% appearing a single time and roughly a tenth taken by the ten largest. This sample also belongs to another study, concerning T cells in Graves' hyperthyroidism and ophthalmopathy.

This specimen was peripheral blood mononuclear cells (PBMCs), taken at new diagnosis, from a patient treated with antithyroid drugs. These receptor sequences come from a man younger than 40 with Graves disease. Both conserved end residues are part of each CDR3. D genes are given only for firm matches. Size is omitted from some rows. Given values are once, few, many or a class for expanded clones.

CDR3	DNA	length	D	V	J	size
CASSQSDSRAGYTF	TGTGCCAGCAGCCAATCGGACTCAAGGGCCGGCTACACCTTC	14	NA	TRBV16	TRBJ1-2	NA
CSAGIGQGSQPQHF	TGCAGTGCTGGGATCGGACAGGGAAGTCAGCCCCAGCATTTT	14	TRBD1	TRBV20-1	TRBJ1-5	many
CSAAGAGERGGPDTQYF	TGCAGTGCGGCAGGAGCGGGAGAGAGGGGGGGGCCAGATACGCAGTATTTT	17	TRBD2	TRBV20-1	TRBJ2-3	NA
CATSDLNEQFF	TGTGCCACCAGTGATTTGAATGAGCAGTTCTTC	11	NA	TRBV24-1	TRBJ2-1	many
CASSLWNGRAPYEQYF	TGTGCCAGCAGTCTCTGGAATGGGAGGGCCCCCTACGAGCAGTACTTC	16	TRBD2	TRBV27	TRBJ2-7	NA
CAWSGDINQPQHF	TGTGCCTGGAGTGGGGACATAAATCAGCCCCAGCATTTT	13	NA	TRBV30	TRBJ1-5	many
CASSQGANYGYTF	TGTGCCAGCAGTCAAGGGGCTAACTATGGCTACACCTTC	13	NA	TRBV12-3/TRBV12-4	TRBJ1-2	many
CASSLEVPNTEAFF	TGCGCCAGCAGCTTGGAGGTCCCAAACACTGAAGCTTTCTTT	14	NA	TRBV5-1	TRBJ1-1	many
CASSPLDGFSGANVLTF	TGTGCCAGCAGCCCTCTGGACGGTTTCTCTGGGGCCAACGTCCTGACTTTC	17	NA	TRBV12-3/TRBV12-4	TRBJ2-6	many
CASSSGGREQYF	TGTGCCAGCAGCTCAGGGGGGCGCGAGCAGTACTTC	12	NA	TRBV7-8	TRBJ2-7	many
CSALGGRGAVSGANVLTF	TGCAGTGCTCTGGGGGGACGCGGGGCCGTCTCTGGGGCCAACGTCCTGACTTTC	18	NA	TRBV20-1	TRBJ2-6	NA
CASSSFPDEQFF	TGCGCCAGCAGCTCCTTCCCTGATGAGCAGTTCTTC	12	NA	TRBV5-1	TRBJ2-1	NA
CASSTSPTSVELRELFF	TGTGCCAGTAGTACCTCCCCCACTAGCGTTGAACTCAGGGAGTTGTTTTTT	17	TRBD2	TRBV19	TRBJ2-2	few
CSATTSELAKNIQYF	TGCAGTGCTACTACTAGCGAGTTAGCCAAAAACATTCAGTACTTC	15	TRBD2	TRBV20-1	TRBJ2-4	NA
CATSDPLQEGNYGYTF	TGTGCCACCAGTGACCCCCTGCAGGAGGGTAACTATGGCTACACCTTC	16	NA	TRBV24-1	TRBJ1-2	many
CAWSVRGTSDYEQYF	TGTGCCTGGAGTGTAAGAGGGACTAGCGACTACGAGCAGTACTTC	15	TRBD2	TRBV30	TRBJ2-7	NA
CASSFGGRGGELFF	TGTGCCAGCAGCTTCGGGGGGAGAGGGGGGGAGCTGTTTTTT	14	TRBD2	TRBV11-2	TRBJ2-2	few
CAWQPGQGSTEAFF	TGTGCCTGGCAACCGGGACAGGGTAGCACTGAAGCTTTCTTT	14	TRBD1	TRBV30	TRBJ1-1	NA